This T cell receptor beta chain appears in the sequencing data of a study of OX40 agonist ivuxolimab in advanced cancers. Study in general: Earlier treatment with anti-PD-1, anti-PD-L1 or anti-CTLA-4 was permitted, and about 40% had received some.

Some clones are missing from TCRdb's copy, which holds only in-frame ones; the method was immunoSEQ multiplex PCR. Here the sample spans some 30,000 clones, 84% being singletons. In germline, CDR1 is SGHVS, CDR2 FQNEAQ. After removal of 1 base from V and 4 bases from J, the junction contained 5 bases not matched to a gene. The CDR3 runs to 15 residues. This sample comprised CD4+ or CD8+ T cells sorted from blood, obtained in a trial of the OX40 agonist ivuxolimab. The chain uses TRBV7-8 and TRBJ2-7; 9 positions match TRBD2. The sequence came from an adult with an advanced solid tumor such as melanoma, head and neck, liver or kidney cancer. The CDR3 sequence: CASSLEGGRAYEQYF. CDR3 in DNA: TGTGCCAGCAGCTTAGAAGGCGGGAGGGCTTACGAGCAGTACTTC.